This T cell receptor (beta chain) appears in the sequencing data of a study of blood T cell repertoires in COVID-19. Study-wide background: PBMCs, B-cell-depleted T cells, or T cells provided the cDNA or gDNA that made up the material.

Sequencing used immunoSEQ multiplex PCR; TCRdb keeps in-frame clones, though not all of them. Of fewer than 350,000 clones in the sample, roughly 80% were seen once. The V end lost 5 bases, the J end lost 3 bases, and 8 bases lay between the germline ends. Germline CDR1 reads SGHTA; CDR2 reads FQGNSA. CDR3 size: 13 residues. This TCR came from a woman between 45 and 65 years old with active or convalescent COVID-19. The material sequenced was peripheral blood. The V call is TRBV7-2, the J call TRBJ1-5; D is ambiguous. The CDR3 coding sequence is TGTGCCAGCAGCACCCAACTCAATCAGCCCCAGCATTTT. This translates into CASSTQLNQPQHF.